Listed here are 9 T cell receptor beta chains from one sample, sequenced in a study of metastatic and nonmetastatic thyroid tumors (dated by TCRdb to 2020 to 2022). No treatment had been received by any patient before thyroid surgery. The method was PCR. Sequencing instrument: Illumina HiSeq 4000. TCRdb reprocessing: public reads trimmed at Q25 with fastp, clones called with MiXCR, in-frame beta chains kept. The sample yields about 22,000 clones; 36% were counted once. The ten top clones hold about 20% of the sample. What was sequenced was blood. These receptors originate from a male donor with papillary thyroid cancer or a benign thyroid nodule (not recorded which). Some clones in this sample may be carry-over from other donors' samples.

In this sample, this clone turned up many times. This chain links TRBV10-1 with TRBJ1-2; no clear D gene. The CDR3 is made up of 13 amino acids. Germline CDR1 reads WNHNN; CDR2 reads SYGVQD (reference sequence). Trimming removed 2 bases at V and 3 bases at J, with 7 bases between. The CDR3 protein is CASSEKQHYGYTF. The DNA of the CDR3 is TGCGCCAGCAGTGAGAAGCAGCACTATGGCTACACCTTC.

Sample share makes this clone medium-sized (0.01 to 0.1%). CDR3 residues: CSAYFTGGNEQFF. The CDR3 DNA reads TGCAGTGCATACTTTACAGGGGGCAATGAGCAGTTCTTC. J is TRBJ2-1 and V is TRBV20-1, with 8 bases identical to TRBD1. Germline V gives CDR1 DFQATT, CDR2 SNEGSKA (reference sequence). The J segment lost 6 bases and the V segment lost 6 bases, leaving 7 bases of the junction unmatched. This CDR3 has 13 residues.

The chain joins TRBV6-1 to TRBJ1-6; no clear D gene. CDR3 length equals 14 residues. Trimming removed 6 bases from V and 3 bases from J, with 9 bases in between. From germline, CDR1 is MNHNS and CDR2 SASEGT. The CDR3 region is CASRRTVYNSPLHF. Written as DNA, the CDR3 is TGTGCCAGCAGACGGACCGTCTATAATTCACCCCTCCACTTT.

By share of the sample, this clone is medium-sized. The chain uses TRBV11-1 and TRBJ1-1, with 8 bases that match TRBD1. Germline V gene sequence: CDR1 SGHAT, CDR2 FQDESV (reference sequence). The CDR3 sequence is 13 residues long. V shed 3 bases, J shed 6 bases, and the junction held 3 bases outside the gene matches. The CDR3 coding sequence is TGTGCCAGCAGCTTTCGACAGGGGTCTGAAGCTTTCTTT. Its translation: CASSFRQGSEAFF.

The gene calls are TRBV6-1 and TRBJ2-7, with 9 nucleotides matching TRBD2. Germline CDR1 MNHNS, CDR2 SASEGT. The CDR3 length is 15 residues. After removal of 0 bases from V and 0 bases from J, the junction contained 0 bases not matched to a gene. As DNA, the CDR3 is TGTGCCAGCAGTGAAGCTAGCGGGAGCTCCTACGAGCAGTACTTC. The encoded protein is CASSEASGSSYEQYF.

The rearrangement uses TRBV7-6 and TRBJ2-7; TRBD2 aligns across 8 bases. CDR3 length: 18 amino acids. Trimming at V came to 1 base and at J to 2 bases, leaving 13 bases not matched to a gene. Germline V lookup: CDR1 SGHVS, CDR2 FNYEAQ. The CDR3 DNA reads as TGTGCCAGCAGCTTAGAGGCAGCGGGGGCCGCCCGAGCCTACGAGCAGTACTTC. Residues: CASSLEAAGAARAYEQYF.

This clone is medium-sized by share. The chain uses TRBV12-5 and TRBJ2-2; TRBD2 matches 7 bases. The CDR3 extends over 16 amino acids. Germline loops: CDR1 LGHNT, CDR2 FRNRAP. Trimming removed 2 bases from V and 4 bases from J; junction bases left unmatched: 7. CDR3 bases: TGTGCTAGTGGTTTGAGTAGGGGAGGGAGCACCGGGGAGCTGTTTTTT. Amino acids: CASGLSRGGSTGELFF.

This clone was detected ten times or more. In this CDR3 the conserved last residue, phenylalanine or tryptophan, is missing, so a read error is likely. The rearrangement joins TRBV11-2 to TRBJ2-1; 9 bases map to TRBD2. The germline gives CDR1 SGHAT, CDR2 FQNNGV. The V gene end was trimmed by 5 bases and the J gene end by 5 bases; junction bases not matched to a gene: 7. The CDR3 sequence is 15 residues long. The CDR3 is CASSKIAGANNEQFV. CDR3 DNA sequence: TGTGCCAGCAGCAAAATAGCGGGAGCTAACAATGAGCAGTTCGTC.

The chain carries TRBV11-2 and TRBJ1-1, with 7 bases identical to TRBD1. Germline V gene sequence: CDR1 SGHAT, CDR2 FQNNGV. With V trimmed by 0 bases and J by 0 bases, 10 bases remained unmatched. This CDR3 is built from 18 residues. The CDR3 sequence: CASSLEAGGYLMNTEAFF. Here the CDR3 DNA reads TGTGCCAGCAGCTTAGAGGCAGGGGGATATCTCATGAACACTGAAGCTTTCTTT.